These 12 T cell receptor beta chains originate from one sample sequenced in a study of T cells after somatic rescue of genetic block. Clones were read by immunoSEQ multiplex PCR, and TCRdb kept only the in-frame ones, dropping some. The repertoire holds tens of thousands of clones, with around 90% as singletons. The sequencing sample was made of peripheral blood mononuclear cells (PBMCs). The origin of the receptors is a woman younger than 30.

The chain combines TRBV28 with TRBJ1-2; TRBD1 is a possible D gene (5 bases). Germline V gene lookup returns CDR1 MDHEN and CDR2 SYDVKM. The CDR3 is 13 residues long. V lost 6 bases, J lost 6 bases, and 14 bases lay in between. CDR3 region: CASRPGRLDGYTF. In DNA form, the CDR3 reads TGTGCCAGCAGGCCGGGACGGTTAGATGGCTACACCTTC.

This clone has only a few counts. V and J are TRBV5-1 and TRBJ1-1, with 10 positions matching TRBD1. There are 16 residues in the CDR3. J gave up 1 base and V 4 bases, and 7 bases lay outside the gene matches. Germline V gene sequence: CDR1 SGHRS, CDR2 YFSETQ. The CDR3 nucleotides read TGCGCCAGCAGCCGAGGGGACAGGGGTGCGAACACTGAAGCTTTCTTT. Amino acids: CASSRGDRGANTEAFF.

The rearrangement links TRBV30 to TRBJ1-5; D is perhaps TRBD1 (6 bases). CDR3 length: 14 residues. Germline V gene data show CDR1 as GTSNPN and CDR2 as SVGIG (reference sequence). The V end was cut by 4 bases, the J end by 3 bases, with 13 bases between. The CDR3 nucleotides are TGTGCCTGGACCCTAGGACAGTACAATCAGCCCCAGCATTTT. Its translation: CAWTLGQYNQPQHF.

This clone was picked up a small number of times. CDR3 sequence reads: CASSLGSWDPHDNEQFF. The CDR3 coding sequence is TGTGCCAGCAGCTTAGGTAGCTGGGATCCACACGACAATGAGCAGTTCTTC. V is TRBV11-1 and J is TRBJ2-1; D gene unclear. The V gene lost 1 base and the J gene lost 5 bases, with 18 bases spanning the gap. Germline V gives CDR1 SGHAT, CDR2 FQDESV (reference sequence). The CDR3 covers 17 residues. Full variable domain (missing parts from reference TRBV11-1 and TRBJ2-1): EAEVAQSPRYKITEKSQAVAFWCDPISGHATLYWYRQILGQGPELLVQFQDESVVDDSQLPKDRFSAERLKGVDSTLKIQPAELGDSAMYLCASSLGSWDPHDNEQFFGPGTRLTVL.

This chain links TRBV27 with TRBJ2-3; D possibly corresponds to TRBD1 (7 bases). V was clipped by 2 bases and J by 5 bases, with 11 bases between them. This CDR3 spans 14 amino acids. The germline CDR1 and CDR2 sequences are MNHEY and SMNVEV (reference sequence). CDR3 nucleotides: TGTGCCAGCAGTTTAAACAGGGGAGGAGATACGCAGTATTTT. This sequence encodes CASSLNRGGDTQYF.

As regards this clone: Germline is not matched at one junction end, which may reflect a read error. The chain joins TRBV29-1 to TRBJ1-1, with D maybe TRBD1 (5 bases). This CDR3 region has 12 residues. Germline-derived CDR1 and CDR2 are SQVTM and ANQGSEA. Here the CDR3 reads CSIEEGRSEAFF. The CDR3, as DNA: TGCAGCATTGAAGAGGGACGGTCTGAAGCTTTCTTT.

The CDR3: CASRGLAGGHSYNEQFF. The CDR3 DNA reads as TGCGCCAGCAGAGGACTAGCGGGAGGGCACTCCTACAATGAGCAGTTCTTC. The chain employs TRBV10-2 and TRBJ2-1; 15 bases fit TRBD2. This CDR3 comprises 17 residues. J was trimmed by 0 bases and V by 6 bases; bases with no gene match: 3. Germline V gene data show CDR1 as WSHSY and CDR2 as SAAADI.

To note about this clone: Other nucleotide sequences from this sample produce the same CDR3. This rearrangement joins TRBV25-1 to TRBJ1-5, with D possibly being TRBD1 (5 bases). This CDR3 spans 13 amino acids. Between the trimmed V and J ends, which lost 1 base and 4 bases, there was a span of 5 bases. Germline lookup yields CDR1 MGHDK and CDR2 SYGVNS. The CDR3 here is CASSESGNQPQHF. The CDR3 DNA reads as TGTGCCAGCAGTGAATCAGGGAATCAGCCCCAGCATTTT.

The rearrangement links TRBV4-3 to TRBJ2-1; perhaps D is TRBD1 or TRBD2 (5 bases each). V shed 0 bases and J shed 9 bases, with 9 bases lying between them. The length of the CDR3 is 13 residues. The germline CDR1 and CDR2 sequences are LGHNA and YSLEER. The CDR3 coding sequence is TGCGCCAGCAGCCAAGAAGGGGCGGGTGAGCAGTTCTTC. Translating it yields CASSQEGAGEQFF.

This chain joins TRBV13 and TRBJ2-5, with D perhaps TRBD2 (5 bases). Germline CDR1 PRHDT, CDR2 FYEKMQ (reference sequence). The V and J ends lost 5 bases and 2 bases respectively, with 12 bases between them. This CDR3 is built from 14 residues. The CDR3 spells CASSPGRLQETQYF. Written as DNA, the CDR3 is TGTGCCAGCAGCCCCGGAAGACTACAAGAGACCCAGTACTTC.

The rearrangement uses TRBV6-1 and TRBJ2-7; D not certain. The germline V gene has CDR1 MNHNS and CDR2 SASEGT. The CDR3 runs 14 residues. V dropped 3 bases and J dropped 0 bases, with 9 bases sitting between them. The CDR3 loop reads CASSEAAVSYEQYF. The CDR3 bases are TGTGCCAGCAGTGAGGCCGCGGTCTCCTACGAGCAGTACTTC.

This clone was detected a few times. This chain joins TRBV6-4 and TRBJ2-6; no clear D gene. The CDR3 is 15 residues long. V gave up 0 bases and J gave up 1 base, with 4 bases separating them. Germline-derived CDR1 and CDR2 are MRHNA and SNTAGT. The CDR3 protein is CASSDSRSGANVLTF. The DNA of the CDR3 is TGTGCCAGCAGTGACTCGAGGTCTGGGGCCAACGTCCTGACTTTC.